The clone carrying this T cell receptor (beta chain) was detected many times. No antigen is known for it. This specimen belongs to a study of Graves' ophthalmopathy and Graves' hyperthyroidism. About the research overall: Specimen type is peripheral blood, obtained at initial diagnosis before any treatment. Findings and limits, study-wide: Ophthalmopathy progression prediction by the model yielded a sensitivity of 70.59% and a specificity of less than 75%.

RNA transcripts yielded amplified TCR beta CDR3 regions. The first round was an RT-PCR with HTBI primers, and the second round was a multiplex PCR. TCRdb fed the multiplex PCR reads into MiXCR, producing one record per CDR3 protein. Among some 350,000 distinct CDR3 sequences, about 18% were seen once, and the ten largest hold roughly 2.4%. The CDR3 has 21 amino acids. V was pared by 4 bases and J by 2 bases, with 20 bases of the junction left unmatched. The germline V gene has CDR1 KGHDR and CDR2 SFDVKD. The clonotype comes from an adult woman with stable Graves' hyperthyroidism. The sequencing input was peripheral blood. J is TRBJ2-2 and V is TRBV24-1, with 8 bases that match TRBD2. Here the CDR3 reads CATSDRRRTRTGTRNTGELFF. CDR3 DNA: TGTGCCACCAGTGACCGACGCCGTACCCGCACCGGGACTAGAAACACCGGGGAGCTGTTTTTT.